The clone carrying this T cell receptor beta chain has only one observation. What it recognizes is unknown. The data are from a study of shared clonotypes between healthy human individuals. General study points: Sampling used blood alone; tissue repertoires probably differ.

Produced via immunoSEQ multiplex PCR; TCRdb's table is partial and in-frame only. Among some 530,000 clones listed, around four fifths were seen once. Genomic DNA of unsorted samples came from 85 million to 90 million PBMCs. The source material was PBMCs. This TCR was sampled from a woman aged 35 to 49 in good health. Some clones in this sample may be carry-over from other donors' samples.

The CDR3 loop is CASSEVRKEKLFF. CDR3 nucleotide sequence: TGTGCCAGCAGTGAGGTTCGGAAAGAAAAACTGTTTTTT. The chain joins TRBV6-1 to TRBJ1-4; D call uncertain. Germline CDR1 and CDR2: MNHNS and SASEGT. CDR3 length: 13 amino acids. Trimming took 3 bases from V and 8 from J, leaving 10 bases between them.